The clone carrying this TCR beta chain was seen a few times. The antigen remains unidentified. The protocol attached unique molecular identifiers to individual cDNA molecules. TCRdb analysed the 5' RACE reads with MiXCR anew, one entry per CDR3 protein. The top ten hold roughly 4% of the sample, which has over 50,000 distinct CDR3 sequences, 7.5% to 9.5% seen once. These data come from a study of early T cells in non-severe SARS-CoV-2 infection. Study-wide points: Anti-spike CD8 responses were favored in VDJdb matching, and private and CD4 specificities were missed.

The CDR3 spans 16 residues. Germline values: CDR1 SGHRS, CDR2 YFSETQ. J lost 5 bases, V lost 4 bases, and 7 bases had no gene match. The clonotype was recovered from an adult who was a healthcare worker with PCR-confirmed SARS-CoV-2 infection or an uninfected control (not recorded which). Input material: whole blood. The chain joins TRBV5-1 to TRBJ2-3; 13 positions agree with TRBD2. CDR3 DNA: TGCGCCAGCAGCCCAACTAGCGGGGGGGCAAGAGATACGCAGTATTTT. This translates into CASSPTSGGARDTQYF.